This T cell receptor (beta chain) was sequenced for a study of T cell changes during pregnancy in multiple sclerosis. Germline V gene lookup returns CDR1 PRHDT and CDR2 FYEKMQ (reference sequence). The CDR3 extends over 13 amino acids. V was cut by 4 bases and J by 2 bases, with 9 bases left in between. The data were produced by immunoSEQ multiplex PCR, yet TCRdb's version contains in-frame clones alone and is incomplete. The sample contains about 69,000 clones, roughly 92% of which appear only once. The sequencing used peripheral blood, collected in the third trimester of pregnancy. This chain links TRBV13 with TRBJ2-7, with D possibly TRBD1 on 6 matching bases. This TCR was sampled from a female donor in good health, enrolled as a control in a pregnancy study. The CDR3 reads CASSYQGPYEQYF. DNA for the CDR3: TGTGCCAGCAGCTACCAGGGGCCCTACGAGCAGTACTTC.